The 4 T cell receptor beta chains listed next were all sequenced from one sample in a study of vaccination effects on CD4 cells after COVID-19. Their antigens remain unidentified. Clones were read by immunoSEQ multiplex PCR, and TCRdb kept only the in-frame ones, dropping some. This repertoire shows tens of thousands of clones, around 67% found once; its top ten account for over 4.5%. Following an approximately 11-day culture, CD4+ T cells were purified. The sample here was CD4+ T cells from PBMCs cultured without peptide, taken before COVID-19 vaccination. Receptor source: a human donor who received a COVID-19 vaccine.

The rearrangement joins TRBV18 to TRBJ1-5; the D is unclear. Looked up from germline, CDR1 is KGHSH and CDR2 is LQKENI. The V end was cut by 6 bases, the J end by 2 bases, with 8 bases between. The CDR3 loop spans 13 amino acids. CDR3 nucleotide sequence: TGTGCCAGCTCCGCCGGGGGCAATCAGCCCCAGCATTTT. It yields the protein CASSAGGNQPQHF. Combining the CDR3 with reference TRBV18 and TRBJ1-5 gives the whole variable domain NAGVMQNPRHLVRRRGQEARLRCSPMKGHSHVYWYRQLPEEGLKFMVYLQKENIIDESGMPKERFSAEFPKEGPSILRIQQVVRGDSAAYFCASSAGGNQPQHFGDGTRLSIL.

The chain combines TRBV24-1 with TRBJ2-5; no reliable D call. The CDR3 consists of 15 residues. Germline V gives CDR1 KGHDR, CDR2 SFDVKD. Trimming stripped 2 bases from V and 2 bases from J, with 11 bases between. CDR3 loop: CATSDSKLGQETQYF. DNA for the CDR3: TGTGCCACCAGTGATTCAAAATTAGGACAAGAGACCCAGTACTTC.

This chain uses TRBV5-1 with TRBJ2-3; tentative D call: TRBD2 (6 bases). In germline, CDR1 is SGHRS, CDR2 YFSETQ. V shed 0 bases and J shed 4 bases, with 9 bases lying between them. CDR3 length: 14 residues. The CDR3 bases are TGCGCCAGCAGCTTGGGCGGGAACGCAGATACGCAGTATTTT. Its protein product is CASSLGGNADTQYF.

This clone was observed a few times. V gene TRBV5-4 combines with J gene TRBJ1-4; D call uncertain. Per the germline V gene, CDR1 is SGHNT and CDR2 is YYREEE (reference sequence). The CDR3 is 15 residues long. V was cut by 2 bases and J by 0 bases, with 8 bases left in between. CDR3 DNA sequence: TGTGCCAGCAGCTTCGGTGGGTCAACTAATGAAAAACTGTTTTTT. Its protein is CASSFGGSTNEKLFF. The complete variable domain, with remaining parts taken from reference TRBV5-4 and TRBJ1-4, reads ETGVTQSPTHLIKTRGQQVTLRCSSQSGHNTVSWYQQALGQGPQFIFQYYREEENGRGNFPPRFSGLQFPNYSSELNVNALELDDSALYLCASSFGGSTNEKLFFGSGTQLSVL.